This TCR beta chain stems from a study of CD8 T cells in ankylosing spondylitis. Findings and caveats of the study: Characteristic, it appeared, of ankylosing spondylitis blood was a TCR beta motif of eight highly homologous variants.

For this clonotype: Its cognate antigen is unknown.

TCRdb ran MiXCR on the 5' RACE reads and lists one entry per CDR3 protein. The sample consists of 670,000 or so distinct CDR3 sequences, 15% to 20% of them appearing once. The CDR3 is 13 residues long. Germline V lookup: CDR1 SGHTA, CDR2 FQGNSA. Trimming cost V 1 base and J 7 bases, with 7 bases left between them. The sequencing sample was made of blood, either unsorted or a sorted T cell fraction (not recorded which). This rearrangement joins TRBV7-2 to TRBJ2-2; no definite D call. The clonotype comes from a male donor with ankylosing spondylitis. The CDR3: CASSLVSRGELFF. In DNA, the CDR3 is TGTGCCAGCAGCTTAGTGAGCCGCGGGGAGCTGTTTTTT.